This TCR beta chain was found in a study of cytomegalovirus exposure and HLA in healthy donors. Produced via immunoSEQ multiplex PCR; TCRdb's table is partial and in-frame only. The sample holds tens of thousands of clones; over 85% are singletons and the top ten take 3% to 4%. V was clipped by 0 bases and J by 4 bases, with 13 bases between them. CDR3 length: 14 residues. Germline loops: CDR1 GTSNPN, CDR2 SVGIG (reference sequence). The sample comprised PBMCs. The chain uses TRBV30 and TRBJ2-7; the D gene is possibly TRBD2 (5 bases). This TCR derives from a woman under 30 in good health and CMV-seropositive. The CDR3 loop reads CAWSVNQRPYEQYF. The CDR3 nucleotides read TGTGCCTGGAGTGTTAACCAGCGGCCATACGAGCAGTACTTC.